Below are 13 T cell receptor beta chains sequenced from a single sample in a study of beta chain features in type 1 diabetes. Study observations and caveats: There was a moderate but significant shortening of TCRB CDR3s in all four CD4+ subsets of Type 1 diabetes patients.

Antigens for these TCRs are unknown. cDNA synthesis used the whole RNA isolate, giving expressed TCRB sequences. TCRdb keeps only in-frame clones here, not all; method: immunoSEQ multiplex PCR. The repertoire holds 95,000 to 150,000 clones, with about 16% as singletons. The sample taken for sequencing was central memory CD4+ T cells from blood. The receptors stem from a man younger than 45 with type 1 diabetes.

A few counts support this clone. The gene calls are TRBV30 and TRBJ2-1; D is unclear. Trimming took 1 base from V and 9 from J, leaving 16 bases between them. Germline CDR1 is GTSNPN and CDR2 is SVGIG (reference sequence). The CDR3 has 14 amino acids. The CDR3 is CAWSGGVRNGEQFF. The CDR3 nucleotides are TGTGCCTGGAGTGGGGGTGTTCGGAACGGTGAGCAGTTCTTC.

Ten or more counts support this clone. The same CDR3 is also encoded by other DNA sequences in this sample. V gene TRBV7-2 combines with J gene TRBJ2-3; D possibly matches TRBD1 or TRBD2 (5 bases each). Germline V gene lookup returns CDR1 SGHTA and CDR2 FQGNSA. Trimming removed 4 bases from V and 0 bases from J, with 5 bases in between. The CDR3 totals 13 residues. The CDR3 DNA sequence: TGTGCCAGCAGCTGGGACAGCACAGATACGCAGTATTTT. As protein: CASSWDSTDTQYF.

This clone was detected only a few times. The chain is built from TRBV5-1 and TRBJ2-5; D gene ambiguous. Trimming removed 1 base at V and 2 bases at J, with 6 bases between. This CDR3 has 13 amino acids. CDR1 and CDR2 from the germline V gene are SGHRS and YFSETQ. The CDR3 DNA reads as TGCGCCAGCAGCTTGAGCCCACAAGAGACCCAGTACTTC. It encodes CASSLSPQETQYF.

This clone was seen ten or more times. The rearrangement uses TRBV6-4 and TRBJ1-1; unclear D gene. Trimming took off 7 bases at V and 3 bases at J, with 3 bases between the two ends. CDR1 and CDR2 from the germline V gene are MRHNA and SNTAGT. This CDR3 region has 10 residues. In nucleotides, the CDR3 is TGTGCCAGCAACCACACTGAAGCTTTCTTT. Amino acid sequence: CASNHTEAFF.

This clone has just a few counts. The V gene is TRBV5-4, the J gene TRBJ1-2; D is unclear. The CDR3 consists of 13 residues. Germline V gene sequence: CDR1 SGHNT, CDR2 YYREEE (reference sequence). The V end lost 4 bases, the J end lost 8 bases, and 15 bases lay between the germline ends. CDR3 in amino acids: CASSPGLRPGYTF. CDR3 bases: TGTGCCAGCAGCCCGGGTTTGCGGCCCGGCTACACCTTC. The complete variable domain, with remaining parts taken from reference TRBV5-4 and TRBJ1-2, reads ETGVTQSPTHLIKTRGQQVTLRCSSQSGHNTVSWYQQALGQGPQFIFQYYREEENGRGNFPPRFSGLQFPNYSSELNVNALELDDSALYLCASSPGLRPGYTFGSGTRLTVV.

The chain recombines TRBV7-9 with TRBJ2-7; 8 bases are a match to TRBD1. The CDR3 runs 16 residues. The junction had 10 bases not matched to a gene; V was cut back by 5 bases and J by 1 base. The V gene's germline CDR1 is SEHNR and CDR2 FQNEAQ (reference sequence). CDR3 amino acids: CASSTTQGALSYEQYF. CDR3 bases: TGTGCCAGCAGCACAACTCAGGGGGCGCTGTCCTACGAGCAGTACTTC.

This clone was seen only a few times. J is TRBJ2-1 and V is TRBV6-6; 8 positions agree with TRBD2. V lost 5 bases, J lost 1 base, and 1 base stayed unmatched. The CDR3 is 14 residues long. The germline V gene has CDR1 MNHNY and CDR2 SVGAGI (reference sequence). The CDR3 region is CASSASGSYNEQFF. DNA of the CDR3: TGTGCCAGCAGTGCTAGCGGGTCCTACAATGAGCAGTTCTTC.

The CDR3 reads CATSSSQSSPIIPGETQYF. Here the CDR3 DNA reads TGTGCCACCAGCAGCTCCCAGAGTAGCCCCATCATACCGGGGGAGACCCAGTACTTC. This sequence joins TRBV15 and TRBJ2-5, with D possibly being TRBD2 (5 bases). The germline V and J ends were trimmed by 3 bases and 5 bases, with 28 bases remaining between them. Germline CDR1 LNHNV, CDR2 YYDKDF (reference sequence). The CDR3 extends over 19 amino acids.

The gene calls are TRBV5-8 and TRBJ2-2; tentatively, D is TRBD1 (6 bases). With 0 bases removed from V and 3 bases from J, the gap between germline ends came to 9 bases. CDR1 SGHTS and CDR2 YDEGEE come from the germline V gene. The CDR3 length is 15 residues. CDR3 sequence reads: CASSLAGGYTGELFF. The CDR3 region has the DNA TGTGCCAGCAGCTTGGCTGGGGGCTACACCGGGGAGCTGTTTTTT.

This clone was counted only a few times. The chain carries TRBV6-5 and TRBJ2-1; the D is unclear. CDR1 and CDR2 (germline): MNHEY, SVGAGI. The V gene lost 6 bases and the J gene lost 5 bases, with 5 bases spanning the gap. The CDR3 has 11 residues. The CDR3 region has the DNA TGTGCCAGCAGGACCGACAATGAGCAGTTCTTC. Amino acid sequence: CASRTDNEQFF.

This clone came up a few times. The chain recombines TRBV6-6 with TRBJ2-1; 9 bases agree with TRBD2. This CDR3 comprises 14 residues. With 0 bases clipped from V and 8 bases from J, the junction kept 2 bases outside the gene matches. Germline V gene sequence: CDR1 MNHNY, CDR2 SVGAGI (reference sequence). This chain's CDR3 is CASSYSPSGDEQFF. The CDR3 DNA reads TGTGCCAGCAGTTACTCGCCTAGCGGGGATGAGCAGTTCTTC.

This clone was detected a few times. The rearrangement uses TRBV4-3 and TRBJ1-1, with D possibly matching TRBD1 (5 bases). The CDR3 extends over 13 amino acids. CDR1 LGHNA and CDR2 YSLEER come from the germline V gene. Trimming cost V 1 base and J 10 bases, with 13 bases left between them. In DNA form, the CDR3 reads TGCGCCAGCAGCCAAGTAGGTGGGGGATTAGCTTTCTTT. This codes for CASSQVGGGLAFF.

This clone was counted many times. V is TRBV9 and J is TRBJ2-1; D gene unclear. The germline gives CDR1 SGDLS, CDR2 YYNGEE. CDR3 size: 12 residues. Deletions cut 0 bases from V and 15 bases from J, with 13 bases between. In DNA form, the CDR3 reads TGTGCCAGCAGCGTAGTAGGTTCCCAACCGTTCTTC. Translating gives CASSVVGSQPFF.